These 21 T cell receptor beta chains share one sample of origin, sequenced in a study of blood T cell repertoires in COVID-19. Assay used: immunoSEQ multiplex PCR; TCRdb lists only in-frame clones, some missing. Of around 170,000 clones in the sample, over 80% were seen once. Source material: peripheral blood. The receptor source for this set is a woman aged 40 to 50 with acute or convalescent COVID-19.

The CDR3 here is CASSPPRGETQYF. In nucleotides, the CDR3 is TGTGCCAGCAGTCCTCCCAGGGGAGAGACCCAGTACTTC. The gene calls are TRBV27 and TRBJ2-5, with D tentatively TRBD1 (6 bases). V lost 5 bases to trimming and J lost 4 bases, with 11 bases between them. Germline CDR1 and CDR2: MNHEY and SMNVEV (reference sequence). The CDR3 is made up of 13 amino acids.

This clone was recorded once. V gene TRBV20-1 combines with J gene TRBJ1-1; D not certain. Germline V gene sequence: CDR1 DFQATT, CDR2 SNEGSKA (reference sequence). The CDR3 sequence is 10 residues long. The V end was cut by 5 bases, the J end by 11 bases, with 12 bases between. CDR3 region: CSAPAFSAFF. The CDR3 DNA is TGCAGTGCTCCAGCGTTTAGCGCTTTCTTT.

The chain links TRBV30 to TRBJ2-3; 8 bases are shared with TRBD1. The germline V gene has CDR1 GTSNPN and CDR2 SVGIG (reference sequence). This CDR3 region has 13 residues. The V and J ends lost 5 bases and 5 bases, in that order; junction bases with no gene match: 6. The CDR3 DNA follows: TGTGCCTGGGGTATACAGGGGGGAGATACGCAGTATTTT. Its translation: CAWGIQGGDTQYF.

The chain is built from TRBV3-1 (or the pseudogene TRBV3-2) and TRBJ2-5; 7 nucleotides line up with TRBD1. CDR3 length equals 14 residues. V was pared by 1 base and J by 5 bases, with 4 bases of the junction left unmatched. Per the germline V gene, CDR1 is LGHDT and CDR2 is YNNKEL (reference sequence). The CDR3 loop reads CASSQGPQGETQYF. CDR3 nucleotides: TGTGCCAGCAGCCAAGGTCCACAGGGGGAGACCCAGTACTTC.

This chain uses TRBV24-1 with TRBJ2-1; TRBD1 aligns across 8 bases. The CDR3 is 14 residues long. The V segment lost 10 bases and the J segment 9 bases; nucleotides outside the gene matches: 13. CDR1 is KGHDR and CDR2 is SFDVKD in the germline V gene. CDR3 sequence: CATKQGDLGGEQFF. CDR3 coding DNA: TGTGCCACGAAACAGGGGGACCTCGGGGGTGAGCAGTTCTTC.

The chain couples TRBV9 to TRBJ2-7, with TRBD1 identical over 7 bases. The CDR3 is 14 residues long. The ends lost 4 bases at V and 0 bases at J; junction bases unmatched: 4. Germline values: CDR1 SGDLS, CDR2 YYNGEE. The CDR3 region is CASSLGQSSYEQYF. Written as DNA, the CDR3 is TGTGCCAGCAGCTTGGGACAGTCCTCCTACGAGCAGTACTTC.

The rearrangement joins TRBV11-2 to TRBJ2-2; tentatively, D is TRBD1 (6 bases). The germline V and J ends were trimmed by 5 bases and 5 bases, with 15 bases remaining between them. In germline, CDR1 is SGHAT, CDR2 FQNNGV. The CDR3 contains 15 residues. Here the CDR3 DNA reads TGTGCCAGCAGCCAGGGATCCAGGGGTACCGGGGAGCTGTTTTTT. As protein: CASSQGSRGTGELFF.

This chain connects TRBV19 to TRBJ2-2, with D perhaps matching TRBD1 (5 bases). Germline V gene lookup returns CDR1 LNHDA and CDR2 SQIVND (reference sequence). The CDR3 contains 15 residues. V lost 4 bases and J 1 base, leaving 10 bases between the germline ends. The CDR3 reads CASSTGQGNTGELFF. CDR3 in DNA: TGTGCCAGTAGTACTGGGCAGGGGAACACCGGGGAGCTGTTTTTT.

The chain is built from TRBV30 and TRBJ1-5, with a tentative D call TRBD1 (5 bases). CDR3 length equals 14 residues. Trimming removed 2 bases at V and 1 base at J, with 9 bases between. Germline loops: CDR1 GTSNPN, CDR2 SVGIG (reference sequence). The CDR3 reads CAWSQGLSNQPQHF. CDR3 sequence (DNA): TGTGCCTGGAGTCAGGGTTTGAGCAATCAGCCCCAGCATTTT.

This sequence joins TRBV11-2 and TRBJ2-7; 8 bases fit TRBD2. The germline V gene encodes CDR1 SGHAT and CDR2 FQNNGV. The V gene end was trimmed by 4 bases and the J gene end by 3 bases; junction bases not matched to a gene: 11. The CDR3 sequence is 16 residues long. The chain's CDR3 is CASSSPSAGGNYEQYF. Here the CDR3 DNA reads TGTGCCAGCAGCTCCCCTTCGGCGGGGGGAAACTACGAGCAGTACTTC. The variable domain in full, completed from reference TRBV11-2 and TRBJ2-7, reads EAGVAQSPRYKIIEKRQSVAFWCNPISGHATLYWYQQILGQGPKLLIQFQNNGVVDDSQLPKDRFSAERLKGVDSTLKIQPAKLEDSAVYLCASSSPSAGGNYEQYFGPGTRLTVT.

The gene calls are TRBV19 and TRBJ2-7; 7 bases align to TRBD2. The CDR3 consists of 14 residues. J gave up 2 bases and V 7 bases, and 8 bases lay outside the gene matches. Germline CDR1 is LNHDA and CDR2 is SQIVND (reference sequence). The chain's CDR3 is CASNPTSDPYEQYF. CDR3 coding DNA: TGTGCCAGTAACCCAACTAGCGACCCCTACGAGCAGTACTTC.

The rearrangement links TRBV29-1 to TRBJ2-1; 12 nucleotides agree with TRBD2. The V and J ends lost 3 bases and 2 bases, in that order; junction bases with no gene match: 2. Germline values: CDR1 SQVTM, CDR2 ANQGSEA. The CDR3 length is 15 residues. This chain's CDR3 is CSVDGLAGPYNEQFF. Here the CDR3 DNA reads TGCAGCGTTGATGGACTAGCGGGGCCCTACAATGAGCAGTTCTTC.

This clone was counted only a few times. The chain has TRBV6-6 and TRBJ1-5; D gene ambiguous. From germline, CDR1 is MNHNY and CDR2 SVGAGI (reference sequence). V was shortened by 5 bases and J by 2 bases, with 7 bases between the two germline ends. There are 13 residues in the CDR3. The DNA for the CDR3 is TGTGCCAGCAGTCCTCAGGGCAATCAGCCCCAGCATTTT. Protein product: CASSPQGNQPQHF.

The chain has TRBV3-1 (or the pseudogene TRBV3-2) and TRBJ2-7, with 8 bases lining up with TRBD1. The CDR3 is made up of 14 amino acids. From germline, CDR1 is LGHDT and CDR2 YNNKEL (reference sequence). J gave up 0 bases and V 4 bases, and 2 bases lay outside the gene matches. The chain's CDR3 is CASSPGGPSYEQYF. In DNA, the CDR3 is TGTGCCAGCAGCCCAGGGGGCCCCTCCTACGAGCAGTACTTC.

The J gene is TRBJ2-1, the V gene TRBV24-1; 11 bases map to TRBD1. Germline-derived CDR1 and CDR2 are KGHDR and SFDVKD. This CDR3 contains 14 residues. CDR3 coding DNA: TGTGCGACCTCTCTCGGACAGGGGGCAGGTGAGCAGTTCTTC. Its translation: CATSLGQGAGEQFF.

The gene calls are TRBV28 and TRBJ2-7, with D perhaps matching TRBD2 (6 bases). Germline V lookup: CDR1 MDHEN, CDR2 SYDVKM. V was pared by 4 bases and J by 0 bases, with 16 bases between. The CDR3 covers 16 residues. CDR3 bases: TGTGCCAGCAGTTCCAACACGGGACTTAGCTCCTACGAGCAGTACTTC. As protein: CASSSNTGLSSYEQYF.

V and J are TRBV29-1 and TRBJ2-7; 8 positions match TRBD1. Germline loops: CDR1 SQVTM, CDR2 ANQGSEA. V was pared by 8 bases and J by 3 bases, with 12 bases of the junction left unmatched. The CDR3 totals 14 residues. The CDR3 region is CSPEAGTGHYEQYF. For the CDR3, the DNA is TGCAGCCCTGAGGCCGGGACAGGCCACTACGAGCAGTACTTC.

This chain links TRBV21-1 with TRBJ1-1. TRBV21-1 is reported as a pseudogene. This CDR3 is built from 13 residues. CDR3 region: CATWGGRNTEAFF. The CDR3 DNA sequence: TGTGCCACCTGGGGGGGGAGAAACACTGAAGCTTTCTTT.

This chain links TRBV5-4 with TRBJ2-5; 8 bases align to TRBD1. Germline CDR1 reads SGHNT; CDR2 reads YYREEE (reference sequence). V dropped 3 bases and J dropped 4; count of bases not matched to a gene: 8. This CDR3 has 15 residues. This CDR3 is CASSSSGGSRETQYF. The CDR3 DNA is TGTGCCAGCAGCTCCTCAGGGGGCTCTCGAGAGACCCAGTACTTC.

In nucleotides, the CDR3 is TGCGCCAGCAGCCCCTCGGGTTATGACACCGGGGAGCTGTTTTTT. Amino acids: CASSPSGYDTGELFF. This chain links TRBV4-1 with TRBJ2-2; D not resolved. The germline V gene encodes CDR1 MGHRA and CDR2 YSYEKL. CDR3 length: 15 residues. V lost 4 bases, J lost 3 bases, and 12 bases lay in between.

This clone has a single count. The chain employs TRBV27 and TRBJ2-5; D uncertain. Looked up from germline, CDR1 is MNHEY and CDR2 is SMNVEV (reference sequence). Trimming shortened V by 6 bases and J by 3 bases, and 11 bases separated the two germline ends. This CDR3 has 13 amino acids. Here the CDR3 DNA reads TGTGCCAGCAGCCGTTACTCAAAAGAGACCCAGTACTTC. It is translated as CASSRYSKETQYF.